Shown below are 23 T cell receptor beta chains from a single sample sequenced in a study of blood T cell repertoires in COVID-19. The protocol was immunoSEQ multiplex PCR, while the TCRdb copy is restricted to in-frame clones and leaves out a portion. The table records 40,000 to 45,000 clones, roughly 92% of them present only once. The material sequenced was peripheral blood. These receptors were obtained from a man aged 45-65 years with COVID-19, enrolled during active disease.

V and J are TRBV9 and TRBJ1-2; D perhaps matches TRBD1 (6 bases). V lost 6 bases and J 8 bases, leaving 17 bases between the germline ends. The CDR3 contains 13 residues. Germline CDR1 SGDLS, CDR2 YYNGEE. CDR3 sequence: CASNPRGNSGYTF. CDR3 bases: TGTGCCAGCAACCCAAGGGGGAATTCCGGCTACACCTTC.

This chain uses TRBV7-2 with TRBJ1-5; tentative D call: TRBD1 (5 bases). The V gene lost 0 bases and the J gene lost 0 bases, with 6 bases spanning the gap. The CDR3 is made up of 15 amino acids. The germline gives CDR1 SGHTA, CDR2 FQGNSA. The CDR3 sequence: CASSLAGDSNQPQHF. The CDR3 DNA is TGTGCCAGCAGCTTAGCAGGGGATAGCAATCAGCCCCAGCATTTT.

The chain employs TRBV6-1 and TRBJ1-4, with D perhaps TRBD1 (5 bases). The germline V gene has CDR1 MNHNS and CDR2 SASEGT. Trimming left V 2 bases short and J 8 bases short, with 9 bases between. There are 13 residues in the CDR3. CDR3 DNA sequence: TGTGCCAGCAGTGAACTGACAGCAGAAAAACTGTTTTTT. Amino acid sequence: CASSELTAEKLFF.

The CDR3 here is CASSQEEGTGRFF. CDR3 DNA sequence: TGCGCCAGCAGCCAAGAGGAGGGGACGGGGCGGTTCTTC. The chain joins TRBV4-3 to TRBJ2-1; weak D call: TRBD2 (6 bases). Germline values: CDR1 LGHNA, CDR2 YSLEER. V was trimmed by 0 bases and J by 15 bases, leaving 15 bases between them. The CDR3 extends over 13 amino acids.

The chain carries TRBV6-5 and TRBJ1-5; D possibly corresponds to TRBD1 (6 bases). Germline V gene lookup returns CDR1 MNHEY and CDR2 SVGAGI. This CDR3 spans 13 amino acids. V dropped 10 bases and J dropped 11 bases, with 21 bases sitting between them. CDR3: CATGQLHSSSQHF. As DNA, the CDR3 is TGTGCCACCGGACAGCTGCACTCTTCGTCCCAGCATTTT.

The rearrangement links TRBV25-1 to TRBJ2-1; weak D call: TRBD2 (5 bases). The CDR3 length is 17 residues. Trimming took 4 bases from V and 8 from J, leaving 24 bases between them. CDR1 and CDR2 (germline): MGHDK, SYGVNS. CDR3: CASSATAGIPKNHEQFF. The CDR3 DNA follows: TGTGCCAGCAGTGCAACGGCCGGGATCCCCAAAAATCATGAGCAGTTCTTC.

There are a few counts of this clone. The CDR3 region is CASSFTGYGSSGNQPQHF. CDR3 DNA: TGTGCCAGCAGTTTCACAGGGTACGGAAGTAGTGGCAATCAGCCCCAGCATTTT. This chain joins TRBV2 and TRBJ1-5, with TRBD1 as a possible D gene (6 bases). Trimming took 5 bases from V and 2 from J, leaving 22 bases between them. Germline V gene lookup returns CDR1 SNHLY and CDR2 FYNNEI. The CDR3 is made up of 18 amino acids.

As DNA, the CDR3 is TGTGCCAGCAGTGAAGCGATCAGGGGGTCTGGCGAGCAGTACTTC. This codes for CASSEAIRGSGEQYF. The chain links TRBV6-1 to TRBJ2-7; TRBD1 aligns across 7 bases. V dropped 0 bases and J dropped 6; count of bases not matched to a gene: 8. Per germline, CDR1 MNHNS and CDR2 SASEGT. The CDR3 covers 15 residues.

In this sample, this clone turned up once. This chain uses TRBV14 with TRBJ2-1; 16 bases align to TRBD2. V lost 3 bases and J lost 5; bases outside the gene matches: 7. The CDR3 covers 18 residues. Germline V lookup: CDR1 SGHDN, CDR2 FVKESK. The CDR3: CASSQGLAGGHLHNEQFF. The DNA of the CDR3 is TGTGCCAGCAGCCAGGGACTAGCGGGAGGGCACCTACACAATGAGCAGTTCTTC.

The rearrangement uses TRBV7-9 and TRBJ1-1, with 7 bases identical to TRBD1. Germline V gives CDR1 SEHNR, CDR2 FQNEAQ (reference sequence). V was pared by 3 bases and J by 8 bases, with 3 bases of the junction left unmatched. The CDR3 is 12 amino acids. CDR3 nucleotides: TGTGCCAGCAGCTTTTCAGGGGGGGAAGCTTTCTTT. Translated: CASSFSGGEAFF. The full variable domain, in which reference TRBV7-9 and TRBJ1-1 provide the parts outside the CDR3, is DTGVSQNPRHKITKRGQNVTFRCDPISEHNRLYWYRQTLGQGPEFLTYFQNEAQLEKSRLLSDRFSAERPKGSFSTLEIQRTEQGDSAMYLCASSFSGGEAFFGQGTRLTVV.

Turning to this clone: Compared with germline, one end of the junction differs, possibly owing to a read error. J is TRBJ1-1 and V is TRBV29-1, with 9 bases aligning to TRBD1. The germline CDR1 and CDR2 sequences are SQVTM and ANQGSEA. The CDR3 spans 12 residues. The DNA for the CDR3 is TGTAGCGTTCCTGACTGGACAGGGGTAGCTTTCTTT. It translates to CSVPDWTGVAFF.

The V call is TRBV20-1, the J call TRBJ2-7; maybe TRBD2 (5 bases). The germline CDR1 and CDR2 sequences are DFQATT and SNEGSKA (reference sequence). The V gene lost 3 bases and the J gene lost 3 bases, with 12 bases spanning the gap. There are 13 residues in the CDR3. The CDR3 DNA is TGCAGTGCTAGTTGGGCTAGCAGCTACGAGCAGTACTTC. Translated: CSASWASSYEQYF.

The CDR3 bases are TGTGCCAGCAGTTTCTACGGGACACCAGAACTGGCTTTCTTT. It specifies CASSFYGTPELAFF. The chain has TRBV5-4 and TRBJ1-1; D might be TRBD1 (6 bases). V lost 5 bases, J lost 11 bases, and 22 bases lay in between. The CDR3 loop spans 14 amino acids. From germline, CDR1 is SGHNT and CDR2 YYREEE (reference sequence).

The chain couples TRBV13 to TRBJ1-5; D is perhaps TRBD1 (5 bases). Germline lookup yields CDR1 PRHDT and CDR2 FYEKMQ (reference sequence). The ends were cut back, 4 bases at V and 4 bases at J, with 14 bases in the middle. The CDR3 sequence is 15 residues long. The CDR3 DNA reads as TGTGCCAGCAGCTCGGGAGTGGGGGGGAATCAGCCCCAGCATTTT. Its protein product is CASSSGVGGNQPQHF.

The chain employs TRBV11-2 and TRBJ1-4, with TRBD1 matching over 9 bases. CDR1 and CDR2 from the germline V gene are SGHAT and FQNNGV. CDR3 length: 17 residues. The ends lost 5 bases at V and 7 bases at J; junction bases unmatched: 14. The CDR3 loop reads CASSRRDRVLQGEKLFF. DNA for the CDR3: TGTGCCAGCAGCCGGCGGGACAGGGTTCTTCAGGGTGAAAAACTGTTTTTT.

V usage is TRBV2 and J usage is TRBJ2-1; 11 nucleotides agree with TRBD2. V dropped 6 bases and J dropped 3; count of bases not matched to a gene: 4. The CDR3 length is 15 residues. Germline V gene lookup returns CDR1 SNHLY and CDR2 FYNNEI. DNA for the CDR3: TGTGCCAGCAGCCCGGGACTAGCGGACTACAATGAGCAGTTCTTC. Protein: CASSPGLADYNEQFF.

This CDR3 reads CASSLTSNTEAFF. The CDR3, as DNA: TGTGCCAGCAGTTTGACATCAAACACTGAAGCTTTCTTT. This chain joins TRBV6-5 and TRBJ1-1; D ambiguous. Germline loops: CDR1 MNHEY, CDR2 SVGAGI. The V and J ends lost 4 bases and 2 bases respectively, with 8 bases between them. The CDR3 has 13 residues.

This chain connects TRBV11-2 to TRBJ1-2; no clear D. This CDR3 comprises 13 residues. V was trimmed by 5 bases and J by 8 bases, leaving 15 bases between them. The germline CDR1 and CDR2 sequences are SGHAT and FQNNGV. DNA for the CDR3: TGTGCCAGCAGCCGCGGAGGGTTAGAAGGCTACACCTTC. Encoded protein: CASSRGGLEGYTF.

The CDR3 DNA sequence: TGTGCCAGCAGCGTCAGGGTTAGCAATCAGCCCCAGCATTTT. This codes for CASSVRVSNQPQHF. The chain employs TRBV7-2 and TRBJ1-5; a possible D gene is TRBD1 (5 bases). V was trimmed by 5 bases and J by 0 bases, leaving 8 bases between them. There are 14 residues in the CDR3. Looked up from germline, CDR1 is SGHTA and CDR2 is FQGNSA.

The table lists this clone with a count of one. The rearrangement uses TRBV3-1 (or the pseudogene TRBV3-2) and TRBJ2-4; 11 positions match TRBD2. Trimming removed 4 bases from V and 0 bases from J; junction bases left unmatched: 23. Germline assignment: CDR1 LGHDT and CDR2 YNNKEL (reference sequence). CDR3 size: 23 residues. In nucleotides, the CDR3 is TGTGCCAGCAGCCCTCAAGCCGGCCATCGACTAGCGGGAAAAAGAGTAGCCAAAAACATTCAGTACTTC. Encoded protein: CASSPQAGHRLAGKRVAKNIQYF.

The chain carries TRBV6-5 and TRBJ2-3, with D tentatively TRBD2 (5 bases). The germline gives CDR1 MNHEY, CDR2 SVGAGI. The CDR3 has 14 amino acids. Trimming took off 5 bases at V and 0 bases at J, with 9 bases between the two ends. The CDR3, as DNA: TGTGCCAGCAGTCCTCCGGGGAGCACAGATACGCAGTATTTT. It codes for CASSPPGSTDTQYF.

V and J are TRBV19 and TRBJ2-2; the D is unclear. The CDR3 loop spans 13 amino acids. V was clipped by 6 bases and J by 7 bases, with 12 bases between them. Germline assignment: CDR1 LNHDA and CDR2 SQIVND (reference sequence). The CDR3 bases are TGTGCCAGTAGCCCGAGAGTGAACGGGGAGCTGTTTTTT. Translation gives CASSPRVNGELFF.

The chain is built from TRBV19 and TRBJ1-4; D is possibly TRBD1 (5 bases). V dropped 5 bases and J dropped 0 bases, with 13 bases sitting between them. This CDR3 comprises 16 residues. CDR1 is LNHDA, CDR2 SQIVND, per germline (reference sequence). CDR3 nucleotide sequence: TGTGCCAGTAGTTCTCAGCCCAGGGCAACTAATGAAAAACTGTTTTTT. It is translated as CASSSQPRATNEKLFF. Based on the CDR3 plus reference TRBV19 and TRBJ1-4, the full variable domain is DGGITQSPKYLFRKEGQNVTLSCEQNLNHDAMYWYRQDPGQGLRLIYYSQIVNDFQKGDIAEGYSVSREKKESFPLTVTSAQKNPTAFYLCASSSQPRATNEKLFFGSGTQLSVL.